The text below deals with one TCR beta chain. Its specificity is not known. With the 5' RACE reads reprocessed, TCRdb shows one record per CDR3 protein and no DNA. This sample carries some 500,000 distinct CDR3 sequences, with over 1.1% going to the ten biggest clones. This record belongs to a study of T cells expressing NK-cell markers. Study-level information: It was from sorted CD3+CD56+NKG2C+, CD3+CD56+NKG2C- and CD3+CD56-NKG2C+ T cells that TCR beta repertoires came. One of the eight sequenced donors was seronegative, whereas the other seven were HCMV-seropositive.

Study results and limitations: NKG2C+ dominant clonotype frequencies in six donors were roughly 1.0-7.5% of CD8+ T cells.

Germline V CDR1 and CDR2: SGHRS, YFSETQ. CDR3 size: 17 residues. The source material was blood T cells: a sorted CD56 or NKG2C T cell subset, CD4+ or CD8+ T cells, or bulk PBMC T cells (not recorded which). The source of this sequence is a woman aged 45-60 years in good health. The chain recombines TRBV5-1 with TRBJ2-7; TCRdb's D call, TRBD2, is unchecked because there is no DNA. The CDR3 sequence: CASRRTSGGRVEVEQYF.